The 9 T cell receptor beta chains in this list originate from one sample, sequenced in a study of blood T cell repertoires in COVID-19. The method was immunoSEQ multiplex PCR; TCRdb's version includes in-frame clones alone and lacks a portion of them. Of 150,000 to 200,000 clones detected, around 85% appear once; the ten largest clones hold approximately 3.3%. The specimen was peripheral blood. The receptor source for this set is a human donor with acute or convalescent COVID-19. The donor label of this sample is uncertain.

In DNA, the CDR3 is TGTGCCAGCAGTGAAGGGACTAGCGGGGGGGCCGATTTAGCAGATACGCAGTATTTT. It codes for CASSEGTSGGADLADTQYF. The gene calls are TRBV2 and TRBJ2-3, with 15 bases identical to TRBD2. The V segment lost 1 base and the J segment 4 bases; nucleotides outside the gene matches: 9. The CDR3 loop spans 19 amino acids. Germline CDR1 is SNHLY and CDR2 is FYNNEI.

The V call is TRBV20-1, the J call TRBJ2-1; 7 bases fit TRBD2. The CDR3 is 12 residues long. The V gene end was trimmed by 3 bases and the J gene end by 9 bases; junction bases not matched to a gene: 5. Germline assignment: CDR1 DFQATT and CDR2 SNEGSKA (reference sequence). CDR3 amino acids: CSASWGGSEQFF. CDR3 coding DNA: TGCAGTGCTAGTTGGGGGGGGAGTGAGCAGTTCTTC.

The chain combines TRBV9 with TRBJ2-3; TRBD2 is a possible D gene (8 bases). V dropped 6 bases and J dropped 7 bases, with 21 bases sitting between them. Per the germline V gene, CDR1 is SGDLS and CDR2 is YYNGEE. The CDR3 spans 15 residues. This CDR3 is CASTTGGGAGNTQYF. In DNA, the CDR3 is TGTGCCAGCACCACGGGAGGGGGCGCCGGAAATACGCAGTATTTT.

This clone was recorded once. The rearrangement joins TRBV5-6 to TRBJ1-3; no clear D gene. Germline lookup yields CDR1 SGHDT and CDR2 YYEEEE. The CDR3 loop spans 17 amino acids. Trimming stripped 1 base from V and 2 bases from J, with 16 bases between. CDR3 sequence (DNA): TGTGCCAGCAGCTTGTCCAGCCAGGCCGCCGCTGGAAACACCATATATTTT. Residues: CASSLSSQAAAGNTIYF. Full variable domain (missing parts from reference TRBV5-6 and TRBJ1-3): DAGVTQSPTHLIKTRGQQVTLRCSPKSGHDTVSWYQQALGQGPQFIFQYYEEEERQRGNFPDRFSGHQFPNYSSELNVNALLLGDSALYLCASSLSSQAAAGNTIYFGEGSWLTVV.

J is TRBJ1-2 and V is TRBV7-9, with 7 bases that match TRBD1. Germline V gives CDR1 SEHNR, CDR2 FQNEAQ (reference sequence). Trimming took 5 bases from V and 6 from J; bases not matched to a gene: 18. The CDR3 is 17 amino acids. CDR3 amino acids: CASSPQRWGQTVHGYTF. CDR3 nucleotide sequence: TGTGCCAGCAGCCCCCAACGCTGGGGACAGACGGTTCATGGCTACACCTTC.

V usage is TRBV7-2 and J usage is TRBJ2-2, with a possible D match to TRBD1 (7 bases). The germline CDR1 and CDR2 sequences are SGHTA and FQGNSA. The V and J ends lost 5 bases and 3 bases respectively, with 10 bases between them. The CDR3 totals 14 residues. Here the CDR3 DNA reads TGTGCCAGCAGCGCGGGACAGTACACCGGGGAGCTGTTTTTT. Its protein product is CASSAGQYTGELFF.

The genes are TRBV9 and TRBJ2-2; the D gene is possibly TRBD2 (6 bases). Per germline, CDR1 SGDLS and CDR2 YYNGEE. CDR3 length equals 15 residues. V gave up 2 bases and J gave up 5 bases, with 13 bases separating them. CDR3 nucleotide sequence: TGTGCCAGCAGCGTCTCGACTAGTTGGACCGGGGAGCTGTTTTTT. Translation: CASSVSTSWTGELFF.

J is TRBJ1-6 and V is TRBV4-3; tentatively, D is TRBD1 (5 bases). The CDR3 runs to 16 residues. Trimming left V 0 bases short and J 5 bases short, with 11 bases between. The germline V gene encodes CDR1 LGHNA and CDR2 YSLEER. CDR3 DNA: TGCGCCAGCAGCCAAGAGCCCCCAGGGAATAATTCACCCCTCCACTTT. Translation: CASSQEPPGNNSPLHF.

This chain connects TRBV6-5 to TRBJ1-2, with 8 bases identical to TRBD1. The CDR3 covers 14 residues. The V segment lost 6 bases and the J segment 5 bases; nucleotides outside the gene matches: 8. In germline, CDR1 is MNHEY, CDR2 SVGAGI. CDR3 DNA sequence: TGTGCCAGCAGCTCGGACAGGGCTGTATATGGCTACACCTTC. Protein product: CASSSDRAVYGYTF.